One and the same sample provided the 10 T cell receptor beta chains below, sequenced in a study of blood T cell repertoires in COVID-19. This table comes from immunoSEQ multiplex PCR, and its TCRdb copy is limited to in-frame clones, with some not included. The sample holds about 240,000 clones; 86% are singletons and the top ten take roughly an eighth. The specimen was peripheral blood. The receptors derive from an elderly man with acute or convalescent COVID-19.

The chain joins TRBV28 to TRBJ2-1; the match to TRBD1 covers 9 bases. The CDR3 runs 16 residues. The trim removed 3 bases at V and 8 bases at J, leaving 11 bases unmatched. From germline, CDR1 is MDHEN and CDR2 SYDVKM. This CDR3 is CASSFSPGQGIDEQFF. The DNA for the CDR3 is TGTGCCAGCAGTTTTTCCCCGGGACAGGGTATCGATGAGCAGTTCTTC.

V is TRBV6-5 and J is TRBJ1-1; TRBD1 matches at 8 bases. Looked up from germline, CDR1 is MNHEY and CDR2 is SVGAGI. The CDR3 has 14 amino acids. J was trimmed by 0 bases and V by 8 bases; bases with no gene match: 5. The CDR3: CASRGTGLNTEAFF. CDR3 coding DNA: TGTGCCAGCCGGGGGACAGGACTGAACACTGAAGCTTTCTTT.

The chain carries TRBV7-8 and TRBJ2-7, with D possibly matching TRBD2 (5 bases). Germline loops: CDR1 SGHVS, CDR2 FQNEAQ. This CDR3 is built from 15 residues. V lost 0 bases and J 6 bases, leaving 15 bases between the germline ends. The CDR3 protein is CASSLASGDRGEQYF. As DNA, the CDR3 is TGTGCCAGCAGCTTAGCTTCGGGCGATCGGGGCGAGCAGTACTTC.

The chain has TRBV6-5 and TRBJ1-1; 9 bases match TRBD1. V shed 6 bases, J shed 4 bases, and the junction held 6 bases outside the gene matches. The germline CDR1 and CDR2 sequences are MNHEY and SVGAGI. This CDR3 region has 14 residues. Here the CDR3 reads CASSPGTGPTEAFF. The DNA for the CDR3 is TGTGCCAGCAGCCCCGGGACAGGGCCCACTGAAGCTTTCTTT.

CDR3 nucleotides: TGTGCCAGCAGCATCGGGACAGCCTGGAGCAATCAGCCCCAGCATTTT. This codes for CASSIGTAWSNQPQHF. The chain recombines TRBV7-2 with TRBJ1-5; 7 nucleotides agree with TRBD1. V lost 5 bases to trimming and J lost 1 base; unmatched junction nucleotides: 8. This CDR3 has 16 residues. Germline V lookup: CDR1 SGHTA, CDR2 FQGNSA.

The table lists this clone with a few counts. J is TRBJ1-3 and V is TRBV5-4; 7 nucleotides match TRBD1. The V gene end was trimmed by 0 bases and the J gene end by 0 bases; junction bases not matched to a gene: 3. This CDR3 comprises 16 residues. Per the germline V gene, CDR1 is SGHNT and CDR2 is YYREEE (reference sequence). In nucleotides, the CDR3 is TGTGCCAGCAGCTTGGGCAGGGGGTACTCTGGAAACACCATATATTTT. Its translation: CASSLGRGYSGNTIYF.

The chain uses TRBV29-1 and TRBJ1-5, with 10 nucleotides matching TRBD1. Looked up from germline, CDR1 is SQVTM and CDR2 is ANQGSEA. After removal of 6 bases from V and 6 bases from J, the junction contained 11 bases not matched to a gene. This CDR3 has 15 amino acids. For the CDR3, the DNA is TGCAGCGTCCTCCGGGACAGGGGATCGGGTCAGCCCCAGCATTTT. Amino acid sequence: CSVLRDRGSGQPQHF.

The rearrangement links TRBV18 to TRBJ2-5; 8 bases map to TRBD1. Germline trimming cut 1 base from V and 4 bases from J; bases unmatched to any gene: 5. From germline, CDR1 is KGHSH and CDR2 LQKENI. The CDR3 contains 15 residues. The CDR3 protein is CASSPLSQGVETQYF. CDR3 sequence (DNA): TGTGCCAGCTCACCACTTTCACAGGGGGTAGAGACCCAGTACTTC. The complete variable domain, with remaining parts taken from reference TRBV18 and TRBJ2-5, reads NAGVMQNPRHLVRRRGQEARLRCSPMKGHSHVYWYRQLPEEGLKFMVYLQKENIIDESGMPKERFSAEFPKEGPSILRIQQVVRGDSAAYFCASSPLSQGVETQYFGPGTRLLVL.

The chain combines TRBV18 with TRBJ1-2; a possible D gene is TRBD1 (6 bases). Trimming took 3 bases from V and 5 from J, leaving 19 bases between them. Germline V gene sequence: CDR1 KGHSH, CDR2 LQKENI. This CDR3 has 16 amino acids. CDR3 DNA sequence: TGTGCCAGCTCACCGCTCGACAGGCCCCTTGGTTATGGCTACACCTTC. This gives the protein CASSPLDRPLGYGYTF.

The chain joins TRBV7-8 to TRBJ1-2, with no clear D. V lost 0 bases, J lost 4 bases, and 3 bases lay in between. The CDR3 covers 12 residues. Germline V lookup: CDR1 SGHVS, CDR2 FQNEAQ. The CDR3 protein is CASSLASYGYTF. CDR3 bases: TGTGCCAGCAGCTTAGCGAGCTATGGCTACACCTTC. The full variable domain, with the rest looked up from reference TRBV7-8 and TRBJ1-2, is GAGVSQSPRYKVAKRGQDVALRCDPISGHVSLFWYQQALGQGPEFLTYFQNEAQLDKSGLPSDRFFAERPEGSVSTLKIQRTQQEDSAVYLCASSLASYGYTFGSGTRLTVV.